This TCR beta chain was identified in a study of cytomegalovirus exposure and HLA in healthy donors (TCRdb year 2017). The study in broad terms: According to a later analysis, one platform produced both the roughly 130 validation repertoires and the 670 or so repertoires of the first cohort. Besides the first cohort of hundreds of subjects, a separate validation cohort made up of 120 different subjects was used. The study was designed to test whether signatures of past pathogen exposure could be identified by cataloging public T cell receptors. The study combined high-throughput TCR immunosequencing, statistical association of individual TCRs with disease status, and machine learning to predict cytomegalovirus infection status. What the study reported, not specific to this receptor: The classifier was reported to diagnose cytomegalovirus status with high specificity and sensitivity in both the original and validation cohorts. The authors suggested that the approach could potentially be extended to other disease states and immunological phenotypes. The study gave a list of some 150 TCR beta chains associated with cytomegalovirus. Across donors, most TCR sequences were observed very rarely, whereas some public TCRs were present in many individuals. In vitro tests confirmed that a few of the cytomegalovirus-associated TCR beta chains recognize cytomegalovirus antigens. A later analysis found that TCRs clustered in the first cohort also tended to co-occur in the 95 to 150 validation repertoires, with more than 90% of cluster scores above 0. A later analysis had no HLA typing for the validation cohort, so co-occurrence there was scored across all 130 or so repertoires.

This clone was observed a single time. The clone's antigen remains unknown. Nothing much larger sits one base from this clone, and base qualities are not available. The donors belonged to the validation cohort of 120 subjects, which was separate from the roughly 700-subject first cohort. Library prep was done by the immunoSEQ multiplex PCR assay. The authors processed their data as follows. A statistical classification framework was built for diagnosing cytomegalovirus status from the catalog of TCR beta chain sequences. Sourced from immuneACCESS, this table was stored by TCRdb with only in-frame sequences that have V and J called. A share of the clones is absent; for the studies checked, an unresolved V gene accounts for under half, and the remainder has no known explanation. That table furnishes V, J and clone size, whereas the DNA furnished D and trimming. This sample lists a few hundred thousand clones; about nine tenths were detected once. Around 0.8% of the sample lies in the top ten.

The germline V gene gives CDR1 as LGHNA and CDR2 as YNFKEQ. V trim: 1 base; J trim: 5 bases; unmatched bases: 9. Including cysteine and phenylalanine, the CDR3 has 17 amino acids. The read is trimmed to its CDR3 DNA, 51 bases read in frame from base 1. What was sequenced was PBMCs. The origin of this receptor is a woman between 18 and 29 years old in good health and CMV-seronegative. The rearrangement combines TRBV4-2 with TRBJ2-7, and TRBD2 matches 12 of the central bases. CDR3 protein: CASSQADRLAGVDEQYF. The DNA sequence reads TGTGCCAGCAGCCAAGCGGATCGACTAGCGGGAGTGGACGAGCAGTACTTC.